What follows are 15 T cell receptor beta chains derived from one specimen sequenced in a study of cytomegalovirus exposure and HLA in healthy donors. PCR was performed using 60 Vbeta and 13 Jbeta primers. Assay: immunoSEQ multiplex PCR; the TCRdb copy retains only in-frame clones and omits some. The sample data list 55,000 to 65,000 clones. Sample: PBMCs. Receptor source: a woman between 18 and 30 years old in good health and CMV-seronegative.

Comments on this clone: An end of the junction differs from the germline gene, which may be a read error. J is TRBJ2-7 and V is TRBV6-1; 9 bases line up with TRBD1. The germline V gene encodes CDR1 MNHNS and CDR2 SASEGT. This CDR3 has 12 amino acids. The CDR3 DNA is TGTGCCAGCAGCCTTCCTCGGGACAGGGTGGCCTTC. It codes for CASSLPRDRVAF.

The rearrangement joins TRBV4-1 to TRBJ1-1, with D unresolved. Trimming left V 0 bases short and J 2 bases short, with 16 bases between. Looked up from germline, CDR1 is MGHRA and CDR2 is YSYEKL. CDR3 length equals 17 residues. This CDR3 is CASSQDPVGRFNTEAFF. The DNA for the CDR3 is TGCGCCAGCAGCCAAGATCCCGTTGGGAGGTTTAACACTGAAGCTTTCTTT.

The chain carries TRBV18 and TRBJ2-3, with 7 positions matching TRBD1. CDR3 length equals 16 residues. The trim removed 0 bases at V and 3 bases at J, leaving 6 bases unmatched. From germline, CDR1 is KGHSH and CDR2 LQKENI. The DNA for the CDR3 is TGTGCCAGCTCACCACCTACAGGGGCGGGTACAGATACGCAGTATTTT. This sequence encodes CASSPPTGAGTDTQYF. The full variable domain, its missing parts supplied by reference TRBV18 and TRBJ2-3, is NAGVMQNPRHLVRRRGQEARLRCSPMKGHSHVYWYRQLPEEGLKFMVYLQKENIIDESGMPKERFSAEFPKEGPSILRIQQVVRGDSAAYFCASSPPTGAGTDTQYFGPGTRLTVL.

This rearrangement joins TRBV19 to TRBJ1-1; 8 positions match TRBD1. Looked up from germline, CDR1 is LNHDA and CDR2 is SQIVND (reference sequence). This CDR3 spans 14 amino acids. V was clipped by 6 bases and J by 6 bases; unmatched bases: 9. In nucleotides, the CDR3 is TGTGCCAGTAGCTCCAGACAGGGGAGCGCTGAAGCTTTCTTT. Translating it yields CASSSRQGSAEAFF. Supplemented by reference TRBV19 and TRBJ1-1, the full variable domain reads DGGITQSPKYLFRKEGQNVTLSCEQNLNHDAMYWYRQDPGQGLRLIYYSQIVNDFQKGDIAEGYSVSREKKESFPLTVTSAQKNPTAFYLCASSSRQGSAEAFFGQGTRLTVV.

Here the CDR3 DNA reads TGTGCCAGTACCCCATGGGCTGATAGCAATCAGCCCCAGCATTTT. This translates into CASTPWADSNQPQHF. J is TRBJ1-5 and V is TRBV19, with D hard to call. The CDR3 covers 15 residues. V was trimmed by 7 bases and J by 0 bases, leaving 13 bases between them. Germline V gene sequence: CDR1 LNHDA, CDR2 SQIVND (reference sequence).

The chain joins TRBV19 to TRBJ1-1, with TRBD1 matching over 9 bases. V was pared by 9 bases and J by 6 bases, with 11 bases of the junction left unmatched. This CDR3 is 14 amino acids long. Germline V gene data show CDR1 as LNHDA and CDR2 as SQIVND (reference sequence). The CDR3 bases are TGTGCCAGCGGGCAGGGACAGGGTATCGCTGAAGCTTTCTTT. Amino acids: CASGQGQGIAEAFF.

CDR3 loop: CASRVTSGRSYEQYF. CDR3 DNA sequence: TGTGCCAGCAGAGTCACTAGCGGGAGAAGCTACGAGCAGTACTTC. The rearrangement uses TRBV28 and TRBJ2-7, with 11 bases fitting TRBD2. J was trimmed by 3 bases and V by 6 bases; bases with no gene match: 7. CDR3 length equals 15 residues. Germline-derived CDR1 and CDR2 are MDHEN and SYDVKM.

V and J are TRBV2 and TRBJ1-5, with D perhaps matching TRBD1 (5 bases). V was trimmed by 6 bases and J by 2 bases, leaving 17 bases between them. Germline V gives CDR1 SNHLY, CDR2 FYNNEI. This CDR3 is 16 amino acids long. The CDR3 bases are TGTGCCAGCAGCCCTCTGGCAGGGCTTGGCAATCAGCCCCAGCATTTT. It yields the protein CASSPLAGLGNQPQHF.

The genes are TRBV30 and TRBJ2-1, with 11 positions matching TRBD1. V was clipped by 5 bases and J by 1 base; unmatched bases: 4. Germline loops: CDR1 GTSNPN, CDR2 SVGIG (reference sequence). The CDR3 is 15 residues long. CDR3 protein: CAWVRDRGSYNEQFF. Written as DNA, the CDR3 is TGTGCCTGGGTTAGGGACAGGGGGTCCTACAATGAGCAGTTCTTC.

The chain has TRBV30 and TRBJ1-1; possible D gene TRBD1, 6 bases. Germline CDR1 and CDR2: GTSNPN and SVGIG (reference sequence). CDR3 length: 12 residues. Trimming took 5 bases from V and 0 from J, leaving 7 bases between them. The CDR3 protein is CAWGQMNTEAFF. The CDR3 DNA reads TGTGCCTGGGGACAGATGAACACTGAAGCTTTCTTT.

The chain has TRBV6-5 and TRBJ2-2, with D maybe TRBD1 (6 bases). Trimming shortened V by 2 bases and J by 6 bases, and 13 bases separated the two germline ends. CDR3 size: 15 residues. Germline CDR1 reads MNHEY; CDR2 reads SVGAGI. The CDR3 DNA reads TGTGCCAGCAGTTACACACAGGGTAGGGCCGGGGAGCTGTTTTTT. The encoded protein is CASSYTQGRAGELFF.

The chain links TRBV19 to TRBJ1-2, with D possibly matching TRBD1 (5 bases). With 7 bases removed from V and 2 bases from J, the gap between germline ends came to 14 bases. The CDR3 runs to 14 residues. Germline V gene sequence: CDR1 LNHDA, CDR2 SQIVND (reference sequence). The DNA for the CDR3 is TGTGCCAGTATCGACCCAGGGTCCAACTATGGCTACACCTTC. Translated: CASIDPGSNYGYTF.

The chain joins TRBV30 to TRBJ1-2; D is unclear. V lost 0 bases to trimming and J lost 4 bases, with 18 bases between them. CDR1 GTSNPN and CDR2 SVGIG come from the germline V gene (reference sequence). This CDR3 contains 16 residues. In DNA, the CDR3 is TGTGCCTGGAGTGTTCAATTGCGATCAACTCGCTATGGCTACACCTTC. This gives the protein CAWSVQLRSTRYGYTF. The full variable domain, in which reference TRBV30 and TRBJ1-2 provide the parts outside the CDR3, is SQTIHQWPATLVQPVGSPLSLECTVEGTSNPNLYWYRQAAGRGLQLLFYSVGIGQISSEVPQNLSASRPQDRQFILSSKKLLLSDSGFYLCAWSVQLRSTRYGYTFGSGTRLTVV.

The V gene is TRBV7-2, the J gene TRBJ1-2; tentative D call: TRBD1 (6 bases). Between the trimmed V and J ends, which lost 2 bases and 5 bases, there was a span of 18 bases. Germline V gives CDR1 SGHTA, CDR2 FQGNSA. The CDR3 sequence is 16 residues long. The CDR3, as DNA: TGTGCCAGCAGCTTAAGCGGAAACAGGGTCTGGTATGGCTACACCTTC. It yields the protein CASSLSGNRVWYGYTF.

The chain employs TRBV7-9 and TRBJ1-1; 7 positions agree with TRBD1. The J segment lost 7 bases and the V segment lost 1 base, leaving 6 bases of the junction unmatched. This CDR3 is 14 amino acids long. The germline V gene encodes CDR1 SEHNR and CDR2 FQNEAQ (reference sequence). CDR3 sequence (DNA): TGTGCCAGCAGCTTAGAGGGGACAGTATTTGAAGCTTTCTTT. This sequence encodes CASSLEGTVFEAFF.